This T cell receptor beta chain was identified during a study of cytomegalovirus exposure and HLA in healthy donors. Background on the study: From about 180 million T cells, an earlier analysis saw approximately 110 million unique TCR beta sequences.

General study results and limits: Rarity characterized most TCR sequences, yet some public TCRs appeared in many donors.

Notes on this clone: What it recognizes is unknown.

Primers for the PCR totalled 60 Vbeta and 13 Jbeta. Sequencing used immunoSEQ multiplex PCR; TCRdb keeps in-frame clones, though not all of them. The data show a few hundred thousand clones, more than 60% seen once. V lost 3 bases and J lost 4; bases outside the gene matches: 3. CDR1 and CDR2 from the germline V gene are SGHDN and FVKESK. This CDR3 spans 14 amino acids. Sequencing was carried out using PBMCs. The gene calls are TRBV14 and TRBJ2-7, with 10 bases matching TRBD2. The clonotype comes from a man in his forties or fifties in good health and CMV-seronegative. This CDR3 is CASSQTSGQYEQYF. CDR3 DNA: TGTGCCAGCAGCCAGACTAGCGGGCAATACGAGCAGTACTTC.